This T cell receptor beta chain was sequenced for a study of blood T cell repertoires in COVID-19. Study overall: Both acute and convalescent COVID-19 samples were obtained from the United States, Italy and Spain.

In germline, CDR1 is SGHKS, CDR2 YYEKEE (reference sequence). The CDR3 spans 16 residues. The germline V and J ends were trimmed by 3 bases and 2 bases, with 17 bases remaining between them. Profiling relied on immunoSEQ multiplex PCR, and the TCRdb table lists in-frame clones only, not all of them. The sample gives about 310,000 clones, roughly 90% of which show up once; around 4.8% is in the top ten. Participants reported their clinical history, and cohort assignment relied on those reports. The source material was PBMCs or T cells enriched from blood (not recorded which). This rearrangement joins TRBV5-5 to TRBJ2-5; D is perhaps TRBD1 (6 bases). This clonotype was obtained from a man aged 55 to 69 who had recovered from COVID-19. In nucleotides, the CDR3 is TGTGCCAGCAGCTCCACTCAGGGGTTCCGGCAAGAGACCCAGTACTTC. This sequence encodes CASSSTQGFRQETQYF.